A single sample is the source of the 32 T cell receptor beta chains below, sequenced in a study of response to subunit inactivated influenza vaccine. TCRdb redid the calling of the RT-PCR reads with MiXCR, one entry per CDR3 protein. The table includes about 500,000 distinct CDR3 sequences, approximately 16% detected once. Sequencing used CD4+ T cells sorted from PBMCs, obtained about 23 months after vaccination. These receptors were obtained from a man between 50 and 70 years old who received an inactivated influenza vaccine.

V usage is TRBV20-1 and J usage is TRBJ2-3; TRBD1 matches 7 bases. The CDR3 sequence is 15 residues long. V shed 6 bases, J shed 1 base, and the junction held 10 bases outside the gene matches. Germline values: CDR1 DFQATT, CDR2 SNEGSKA (reference sequence). The CDR3 nucleotides are TGCAGTGCGCCCGACAGGGTGAGGGGCACAGATACGCAGTATTTT. Encoded protein: CSAPDRVRGTDTQYF.

This clonotype was observed at least ten times. J is TRBJ2-5 and V is TRBV21-1; the DNA was not used to check the table's D call, TRBD2. TRBV21-1 is given as a pseudogene. This CDR3 region has 20 residues. CDR3: CASSPPPGASGGRLKETQYF. The CDR3 DNA is TGTGCCAGCAGCCCCCCCCCTGGGGCTAGCGGGGGACGACTGAAAGAGACCCAGTACTTC.

The genes are TRBV7-2 and TRBJ1-1; 7 nucleotides align to TRBD1. The CDR3 totals 13 residues. The V gene end was trimmed by 5 bases and the J gene end by 4 bases; junction bases not matched to a gene: 4. Germline V gene lookup returns CDR1 SGHTA and CDR2 FQGNSA. The chain's CDR3 is CASSPTGVTEAFF. Written as DNA, the CDR3 is TGTGCCAGCAGCCCTACAGGGGTCACTGAAGCTTTCTTT.

This chain links TRBV7-3 with TRBJ2-1; D unclear. The CDR3 runs 16 residues. In germline, CDR1 is SGHTA, CDR2 FQGTGA. V was cut by 1 base and J by 2 bases, with 12 bases left in between. CDR3 in amino acids: CASSLISTATYNEQFF. The CDR3 nucleotides read TGTGCCAGCAGCTTAATCTCGACGGCCACCTACAATGAGCAGTTCTTC.

The table lists this clonotype with a few counts. The chain uses TRBV20-1 and TRBJ2-7, with D perhaps matching TRBD2 (6 bases). CDR3 length equals 14 residues. Germline-derived CDR1 and CDR2 are DFQATT and SNEGSKA (reference sequence). V lost 3 bases to trimming and J lost 2 bases, with 14 bases between them. CDR3 in amino acids: CSASGRGHTYEQYF. The CDR3 DNA follows: TGCAGTGCTAGTGGGCGGGGTCATACCTACGAGCAGTACTTC.

V is TRBV5-1 and J is TRBJ1-6, with D perhaps matching TRBD1 (6 bases). The CDR3 sequence is 15 residues long. V shed 0 bases and J shed 8 bases, with 12 bases lying between them. The germline CDR1 and CDR2 sequences are SGHRS and YFSETQ. The DNA of the CDR3 is TGCGCCAGCAGCTTGGGTCCGGGGGCAGATTCACCCCTCCACTTT. Translated: CASSLGPGADSPLHF.

The rearrangement joins TRBV14 to TRBJ2-7; D is undetermined. The CDR3 contains 12 residues. From germline, CDR1 is SGHDN and CDR2 FVKESK. V was trimmed by 1 base and J by 5 bases, leaving 6 bases between them. CDR3 in amino acids: CASSQGPHEQYF. DNA for the CDR3: TGTGCCAGCAGCCAAGGACCCCACGAGCAGTACTTC.

There are a few counts of this clonotype. The DNA for the CDR3 is TGTGCCAGCAGCCAAGATCTCCCCGGTGAAGCTTTCTTT. It specifies CASSQDLPGEAFF. The chain couples TRBV4-2 to TRBJ1-1; D not resolved. CDR1 is LGHNA and CDR2 is YNFKEQ in the germline V gene. The CDR3 covers 13 residues. V lost 0 bases and J 7 bases, leaving 9 bases between the germline ends.

The table lists this clonotype with many counts. This chain links TRBV20-1 with TRBJ2-3; 10 bases map to TRBD2. With V trimmed by 4 bases and J by 4 bases, 8 bases remained unmatched. Germline CDR1 and CDR2: DFQATT and SNEGSKA (reference sequence). This CDR3 region has 15 residues. CDR3 sequence: CSAIISGRDADTQYF. DNA of the CDR3: TGCAGTGCTATTATCAGCGGGAGGGACGCAGATACGCAGTATTTT.

This clonotype was picked up a small number of times. V gene TRBV12-3 or TRBV12-4 combines with J gene TRBJ1-3; the D is unclear. CDR3 size: 14 residues. Trimming cost V 2 bases and J 5 bases, with 10 bases left between them. For the CDR3, the DNA is TGTGCCAGCAGTTTATCCCCGGCAAGAAACACCATATATTTT. It is translated as CASSLSPARNTIYF.

This sequence joins TRBV15 and TRBJ2-5; no clear D gene. Trimming took off 6 bases at V and 0 bases at J, with 5 bases between the two ends. In germline, CDR1 is LNHNV, CDR2 YYDKDF (reference sequence). The CDR3 is 12 amino acids. The CDR3 nucleotides read TGTGCCACCAGGGCAGACCAAGAGACCCAGTACTTC. Translating gives CATRADQETQYF. The whole variable domain, remainder taken from reference TRBV15 and TRBJ2-5, is DAMVIQNPRYQVTQFGKPVTLSCSQTLNHNVMYWYQQKSSQAPKLLFHYYDKDFNNEADTPDNFQSRRPNTSFCFLDIRSPGLGDTAMYLCATRADQETQYFGPGTRLLVL.

The V gene is TRBV6-5, the J gene TRBJ1-1, with D possibly matching TRBD1 (5 bases). This CDR3 contains 15 residues. The germline gives CDR1 MNHEY, CDR2 SVGAGI. Trimming shortened V by 2 bases and J by 0 bases, and 10 bases separated the two germline ends. The CDR3 DNA reads as TGTGCCAGCAGTTACCGCAGGGCAATGAACACTGAAGCTTTCTTT. This gives the protein CASSYRRAMNTEAFF.

This clonotype was observed a handful of times. The chain joins TRBV12-3 or TRBV12-4 to TRBJ2-2; no reliable D call. The CDR3 length is 11 residues. V was shortened by 5 bases and J by 9 bases, with 7 bases between the two germline ends. The CDR3 region has the DNA TGTGCCAGCAGTACCGTCAGGGAGCTGTTTTTT. Residues: CASSTVRELFF.

This clonotype was detected many times. The chain has TRBV7-9 and TRBJ2-1; D remains ambiguous. V was pared by 4 bases and J by 0 bases, with 13 bases between. This CDR3 has 16 amino acids. The V gene's germline CDR1 is SEHNR and CDR2 FQNEAQ (reference sequence). DNA for the CDR3: TGTGCCAGCAGCTCCATAATGGGAAGCTCCTACAATGAGCAGTTCTTC. Translating gives CASSSIMGSSYNEQFF.

V usage is TRBV5-1 and J usage is TRBJ2-2, with TRBD1 identical over 8 bases. The CDR3 covers 14 residues. CDR1 and CDR2 from the germline V gene are SGHRS and YFSETQ. After removal of 9 bases from V and 0 bases from J, the junction contained 4 bases not matched to a gene. The CDR3 DNA reads as TGCGCCATCAAGGACAGGGCGAACACCGGGGAGCTGTTTTTT. Translated: CAIKDRANTGELFF.

The genes are TRBV6-1 and TRBJ2-3; 9 bases are a match to TRBD2. Germline values: CDR1 MNHNS, CDR2 SASEGT. V dropped 10 bases and J dropped 4; count of bases not matched to a gene: 12. This CDR3 comprises 15 residues. CDR3 in DNA: TGTGCCACCGCTCTCGGTAGCGGGAGTGCAGATACGCAGTATTTT. This encodes CATALGSGSADTQYF.

This chain joins TRBV20-1 and TRBJ2-3; D possibly matches TRBD1 or TRBD2 (6 bases each). Trimming removed 0 bases at V and 4 bases at J, with 17 bases between. This CDR3 has 16 residues. The germline CDR1 and CDR2 sequences are DFQATT and SNEGSKA (reference sequence). DNA for the CDR3: TGCAGTGCTAGAGATACCGGGGGCCAGGTGGCAGATACGCAGTATTTT. It codes for CSARDTGGQVADTQYF.

The chain combines TRBV24-1 with TRBJ2-2; D possibly corresponds to TRBD1 (6 bases). Deletions cut 4 bases from V and 4 bases from J, with 12 bases between. The germline CDR1 and CDR2 sequences are KGHDR and SFDVKD. This CDR3 region has 15 residues. The CDR3 coding sequence is TGTGCCACCAGTGACCATACCAGGGGCACCGGGGAGCTGTTTTTT. The encoded protein is CATSDHTRGTGELFF.

V gene TRBV6-2 or TRBV6-3 combines with J gene TRBJ1-1, with TRBD1 as a possible D gene (6 bases). Trimming removed 7 bases at V and 7 bases at J, with 22 bases between. CDR1 MNHEY and CDR2 SVGEGT come from the germline V gene. The CDR3 has 15 amino acids. The DNA of the CDR3 is TGTGCCAGCACGCTCGAATTTGGGGGCGGTGGTGAAGCTTTCTTT. Its translation: CASTLEFGGGGEAFF.

The chain combines TRBV6-1 with TRBJ1-1; D gene unclear. Trimming pared 7 bases from V and 5 bases from J, leaving 14 bases between. CDR3 length equals 13 residues. Germline V CDR1 and CDR2: MNHNS, SASEGT. The CDR3 nucleotides are TGTGCCAGCAAGTACGGCGGAAAGACTGAAGCTTTCTTT. It translates to CASKYGGKTEAFF.

This clonotype was recorded a few times. CDR3 nucleotide sequence: TGTGCCACCAGGCTAGCGGAAACCTACGAGCAGTACTTC. Translated: CATRLAETYEQYF. V gene TRBV10-3 combines with J gene TRBJ2-7, with TRBD2 matching 7 bases. Per germline, CDR1 ENHRY and CDR2 SYGVKD. CDR3 length: 13 amino acids. V gave up 10 bases and J gave up 2 bases; unmatched junction bases: 8.

This sequence joins TRBV5-1 and TRBJ2-3; 11 bases map to TRBD2. The V gene end was trimmed by 0 bases and the J gene end by 3 bases; junction bases not matched to a gene: 3. CDR1 is SGHRS, CDR2 YFSETQ, per germline. The CDR3 contains 16 residues. The CDR3 sequence is CASSLVASGRTDTQYF. The CDR3 nucleotides read TGCGCCAGCAGCTTGGTGGCTAGCGGGAGGACAGATACGCAGTATTTT.

Only a few counts were recorded for this clonotype. The rearrangement joins TRBV5-1 to TRBJ2-7, with 9 nucleotides matching TRBD1. The germline V gene has CDR1 SGHRS and CDR2 YFSETQ. The length of the CDR3 is 15 residues. The junction had 4 bases not matched to a gene; V was cut back by 0 bases and J by 3 bases. The CDR3 region has the DNA TGCGCCAGCAGCTTGGAGCCGGGACAGGGCTACGAGCAGTACTTC. Translated, it gives CASSLEPGQGYEQYF.

V usage is TRBV6-1 and J usage is TRBJ1-6; D not resolved. Germline loops: CDR1 MNHNS, CDR2 SASEGT. The V and J ends lost 6 bases and 10 bases respectively, with 22 bases between them. The CDR3 contains 16 residues. CDR3 region: CASRTSEATVISPLHF. CDR3 DNA sequence: TGTGCCAGCAGGACCTCCGAGGCTACTGTCATATCACCCCTCCACTTT.

The V and J genes are TRBV5-1 and TRBJ1-6; D is perhaps TRBD1 (5 bases). Trimming removed 0 bases from V and 13 bases from J, with 11 bases in between. Germline V CDR1 and CDR2: SGHRS, YFSETQ. The CDR3 loop spans 13 amino acids. CDR3 sequence reads: CASSLERGPPLHF. CDR3 DNA: TGCGCCAGCAGCTTGGAAAGGGGCCCGCCCCTCCACTTT.

This clonotype has only a few counts. This chain links TRBV10-2 with TRBJ2-5, with D possibly being TRBD1 (5 bases). Germline V gene sequence: CDR1 WSHSY, CDR2 SAAADI. Trimming removed 2 bases at V and 0 bases at J, with 7 bases between. This CDR3 comprises 14 residues. The CDR3 reads CASSEVDNQETQYF. Written as DNA, the CDR3 is TGCGCCAGCAGTGAGGTGGACAACCAAGAGACCCAGTACTTC.

This clonotype was seen ten or more times. The chain recombines TRBV20-1 with TRBJ2-1, with D hard to call. Trimming left V 4 bases short and J 0 bases short, with 16 bases between. The CDR3 covers 16 residues. CDR1 is DFQATT and CDR2 is SNEGSKA in the germline V gene (reference sequence). The CDR3 loop is CSANAVQASSYNEQFF. CDR3 DNA: TGCAGTGCTAACGCGGTTCAGGCGAGCTCCTACAATGAGCAGTTCTTC.

This clonotype was observed a handful of times. The chain joins TRBV4-1 to TRBJ2-1; 14 bases are a match to TRBD2. The CDR3 length is 17 residues. J lost 4 bases, V lost 5 bases, and 7 bases had no gene match. Germline CDR1 and CDR2: MGHRA and YSYEKL. The CDR3, as DNA: TGCGCCAGCAGCATACGACTAGCGGGGGGGCCGTACAATGAGCAGTTCTTC. The encoded protein is CASSIRLAGGPYNEQFF.

The chain employs TRBV5-1 and TRBJ2-2; TRBD1 matches at 9 bases. Trimming removed 4 bases from V and 6 bases from J; junction bases left unmatched: 4. Germline CDR1 reads SGHRS; CDR2 reads YFSETQ. The CDR3 is made up of 14 amino acids. CDR3 loop: CASSLQGAAGELFF. In DNA, the CDR3 is TGCGCCAGCAGCCTACAGGGGGCCGCCGGGGAGCTGTTTTTT.

The chain links TRBV4-1 to TRBJ1-1, with 7 bases aligning to TRBD1. J lost 1 base, V lost 6 bases, and 8 bases had no gene match. Germline loops: CDR1 MGHRA, CDR2 YSYEKL. The CDR3 spans 15 residues. This chain's CDR3 is CASRRPGTENTEAFF. CDR3 sequence (DNA): TGCGCCAGCAGGCGACCCGGGACAGAGAACACTGAAGCTTTCTTT.

The V call is TRBV20-1, the J call TRBJ1-1; 8 bases are a match to TRBD1. V lost 5 bases to trimming and J lost 3 bases; unmatched junction nucleotides: 8. Germline CDR1 and CDR2: DFQATT and SNEGSKA (reference sequence). The length of the CDR3 is 14 residues. The CDR3 spells CSAVKTGVDTEAFF. Here the CDR3 DNA reads TGCAGTGCTGTAAAGACAGGGGTGGACACTGAAGCTTTCTTT.

Ten or more counts support this clonotype. The chain employs TRBV6-2 or TRBV6-3 and TRBJ2-7; a possible D gene is TRBD1 (6 bases). CDR3 size: 13 residues. Deletions cut 1 base from V and 4 bases from J, with 8 bases between. Germline CDR1 is MNHEY and CDR2 is SVGEGT. The CDR3 protein is CASSYFQGYEQYF. The CDR3 DNA follows: TGTGCCAGCAGTTACTTTCAGGGGTACGAGCAGTACTTC.